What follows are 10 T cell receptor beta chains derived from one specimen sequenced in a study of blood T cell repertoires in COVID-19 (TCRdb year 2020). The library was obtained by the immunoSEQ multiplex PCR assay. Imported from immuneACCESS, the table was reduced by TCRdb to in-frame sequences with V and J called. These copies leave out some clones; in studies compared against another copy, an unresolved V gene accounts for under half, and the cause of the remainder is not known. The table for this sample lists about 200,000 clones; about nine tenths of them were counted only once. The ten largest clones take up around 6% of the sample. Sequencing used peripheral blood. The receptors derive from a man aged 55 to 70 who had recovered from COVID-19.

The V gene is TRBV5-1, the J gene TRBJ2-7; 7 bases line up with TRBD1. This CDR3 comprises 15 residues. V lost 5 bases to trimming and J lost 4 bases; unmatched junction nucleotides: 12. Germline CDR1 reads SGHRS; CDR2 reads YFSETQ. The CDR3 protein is CASSPFTGVSYEQYF. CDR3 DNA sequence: TGCGCCAGCAGTCCCTTTACAGGGGTTAGTTACGAGCAGTACTTC.

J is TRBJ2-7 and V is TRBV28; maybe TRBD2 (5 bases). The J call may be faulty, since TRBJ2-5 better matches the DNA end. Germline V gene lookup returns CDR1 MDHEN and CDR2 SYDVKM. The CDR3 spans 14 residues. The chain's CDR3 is CASSSPGNQETQYF. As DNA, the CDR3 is TGTGCCAGCAGTTCCCCCGGGAATCAAGAGACCCAGTACTTC.

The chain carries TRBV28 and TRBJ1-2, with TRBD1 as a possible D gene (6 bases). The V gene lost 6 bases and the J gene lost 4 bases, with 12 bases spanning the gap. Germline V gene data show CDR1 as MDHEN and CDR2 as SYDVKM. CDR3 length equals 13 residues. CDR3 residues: CASRSDSLYGYTF. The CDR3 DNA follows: TGTGCCAGCAGGTCGGACAGCCTCTATGGCTACACCTTC.

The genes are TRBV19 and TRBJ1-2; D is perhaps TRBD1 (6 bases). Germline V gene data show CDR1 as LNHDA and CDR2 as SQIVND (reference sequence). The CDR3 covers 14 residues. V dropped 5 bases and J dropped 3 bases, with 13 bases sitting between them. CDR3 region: CASSPTGIDYGYTF. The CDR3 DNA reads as TGTGCCAGTAGTCCGACAGGTATAGACTATGGCTACACCTTC.

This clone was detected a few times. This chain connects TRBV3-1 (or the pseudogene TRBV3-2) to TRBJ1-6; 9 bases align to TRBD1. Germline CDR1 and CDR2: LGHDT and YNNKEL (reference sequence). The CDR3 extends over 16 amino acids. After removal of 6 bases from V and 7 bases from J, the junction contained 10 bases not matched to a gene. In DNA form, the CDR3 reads TGTGCCAGCAGACCAACCGGGACAGGGTTGAATTCACCCCTCCACTTT. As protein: CASRPTGTGLNSPLHF.

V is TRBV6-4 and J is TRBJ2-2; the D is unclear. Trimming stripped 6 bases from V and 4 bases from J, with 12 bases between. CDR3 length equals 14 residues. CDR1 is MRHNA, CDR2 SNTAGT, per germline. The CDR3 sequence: CASRTESGTGELFF. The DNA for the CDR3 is TGTGCCAGCAGAACGGAGTCGGGCACCGGGGAGCTGTTTTTT.

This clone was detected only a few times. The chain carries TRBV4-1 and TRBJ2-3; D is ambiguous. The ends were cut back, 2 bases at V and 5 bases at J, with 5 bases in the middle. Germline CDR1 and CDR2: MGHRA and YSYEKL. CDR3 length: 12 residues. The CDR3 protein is CASSQPGDTQYF. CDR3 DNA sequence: TGCGCCAGCAGCCAACCGGGAGATACGCAGTATTTT.

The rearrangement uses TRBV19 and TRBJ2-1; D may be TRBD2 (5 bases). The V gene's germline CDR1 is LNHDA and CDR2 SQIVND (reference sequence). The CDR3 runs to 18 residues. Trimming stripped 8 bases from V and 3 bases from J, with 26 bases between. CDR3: CASGDNPILGRYYNEQFF. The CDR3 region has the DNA TGTGCCAGTGGCGATAACCCGATACTAGGGCGGTACTACAATGAGCAGTTCTTC.

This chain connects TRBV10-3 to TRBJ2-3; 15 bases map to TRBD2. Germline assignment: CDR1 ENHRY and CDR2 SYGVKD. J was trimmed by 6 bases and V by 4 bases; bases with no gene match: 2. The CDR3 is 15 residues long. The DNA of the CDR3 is TGTGCCATCAGTGGGACTAGCGGGAGGGGCGATACGCAGTATTTT. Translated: CAISGTSGRGDTQYF.

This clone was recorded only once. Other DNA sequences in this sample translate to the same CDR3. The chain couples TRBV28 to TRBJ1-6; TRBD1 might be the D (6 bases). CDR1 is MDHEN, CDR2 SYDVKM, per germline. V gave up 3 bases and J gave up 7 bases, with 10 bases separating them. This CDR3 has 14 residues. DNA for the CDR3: TGTGCCAGCAGTTTGGGAAGGGGGAATTCACCCCTCCACTTT. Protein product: CASSLGRGNSPLHF.